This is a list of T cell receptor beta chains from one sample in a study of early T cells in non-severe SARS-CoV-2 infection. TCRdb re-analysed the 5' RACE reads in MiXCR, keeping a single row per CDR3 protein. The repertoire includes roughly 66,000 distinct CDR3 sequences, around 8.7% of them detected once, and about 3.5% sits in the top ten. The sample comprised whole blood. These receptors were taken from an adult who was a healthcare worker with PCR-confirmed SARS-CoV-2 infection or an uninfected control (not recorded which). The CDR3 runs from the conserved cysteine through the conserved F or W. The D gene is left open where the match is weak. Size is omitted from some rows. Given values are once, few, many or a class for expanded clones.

CDR3nt: TGTGCCAGCAGCCAAGATGTTGCGGGAGTGTCCCAAGAGACCCAGTACTTC; CDR3aa: CASSQDVAGVSQETQYF; d_gene: TRBD2; j_gene: TRBJ2-5; abundance: -; v_gene: TRBV14
CDR3nt: TGCAGCGTTGGTAGCGGGAGAGGCGAGCAGTACTTC; CDR3aa: CSVGSGRGEQYF; d_gene: TRBD2; j_gene: TRBJ2-7; abundance: few; v_gene: TRBV29-1
CDR3nt: TGTGCCAGCAGTTACTCGGGCGGGAGTTGGGATACGCAGTATTTT; CDR3aa: CASSYSGGSWDTQYF; d_gene: TRBD2; j_gene: TRBJ2-3; abundance: -; v_gene: TRBV6-2/TRBV6-3
CDR3nt: TGTGCCAGCAGCCGGGACAGGGGAGTGACTAGTTACACCGGGGAGCTGTTTTTT; CDR3aa: CASSRDRGVTSYTGELFF; d_gene: TRBD1; j_gene: TRBJ2-2; abundance: -; v_gene: TRBV7-9
CDR3nt: TGTGCCAGCAGCTCCACCCTCTCTGGAAACACCATATATTTT; CDR3aa: CASSSTLSGNTIYF; d_gene: -; j_gene: TRBJ1-3; abundance: many; v_gene: TRBV7-3
CDR3nt: TGCAGCGTGGAAGCAGGGGGCGGAGAAAAACTGTTTTTT; CDR3aa: CSVEAGGGEKLFF; d_gene: TRBD1; j_gene: TRBJ1-4; abundance: few; v_gene: TRBV29-1
CDR3nt: TGTGCCAGCAGCGGCAGGGGGCGCGGCACTGAAGCTTTCTTT; CDR3aa: CASSGRGRGTEAFF; d_gene: TRBD1; j_gene: TRBJ1-1; abundance: many; v_gene: TRBV7-6
CDR3nt: TGCAGTGCTAGCCGAGGGACTAGCGGAAGGCCCCAAGAGACCCAGTACTTC; CDR3aa: CSASRGTSGRPQETQYF; d_gene: TRBD2; j_gene: TRBJ2-5; abundance: many; v_gene: TRBV20-1
CDR3nt: TGTGCCAGCAGCCACGCCCCCGGGACAACCCAAGAGACCCAGTACTTC; CDR3aa: CASSHAPGTTQETQYF; d_gene: -; j_gene: TRBJ2-5; abundance: -; v_gene: TRBV3-1
CDR3nt: TGTGCCACCAGTGATCCCTATTTCGGGGGTGAGCAGTTCTTC; CDR3aa: CATSDPYFGGEQFF; d_gene: -; j_gene: TRBJ2-1; abundance: -; v_gene: TRBV24-1
CDR3nt: TGCGCCAGCAGCCAATTCCTTGAGGGTCGGAACACTGAAGCTTTCTTT; CDR3aa: CASSQFLEGRNTEAFF; d_gene: -; j_gene: TRBJ1-1; abundance: many; v_gene: TRBV4-1
CDR3nt: TGTGCCAGCAGCGCGCTGGCCGGACAGGGGACAGATACGCAGTATTTT; CDR3aa: CASSALAGQGTDTQYF; d_gene: TRBD1; j_gene: TRBJ2-3; abundance: -; v_gene: TRBV6-2/TRBV6-3